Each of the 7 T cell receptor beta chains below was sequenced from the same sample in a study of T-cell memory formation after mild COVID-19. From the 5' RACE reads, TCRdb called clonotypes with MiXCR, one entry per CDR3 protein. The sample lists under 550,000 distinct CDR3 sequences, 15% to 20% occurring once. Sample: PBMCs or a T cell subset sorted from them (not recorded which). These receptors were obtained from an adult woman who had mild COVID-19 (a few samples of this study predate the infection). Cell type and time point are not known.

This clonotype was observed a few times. Here the CDR3 DNA reads TGTGCCAGTAGTATCGAGTTGAGGGGGCTAGAAGCTTTCTTT. This sequence encodes CASSIELRGLEAFF. The rearrangement links TRBV19 to TRBJ1-1; TRBD1 agrees at 7 bases. Germline V gene data show CDR1 as LNHDA and CDR2 as SQIVND (reference sequence). CDR3 size: 14 residues. J was trimmed by 8 bases and V by 3 bases; bases with no gene match: 9. The whole variable domain, remainder taken from reference TRBV19 and TRBJ1-1, is DGGITQSPKYLFRKEGQNVTLSCEQNLNHDAMYWYRQDPGQGLRLIYYSQIVNDFQKGDIAEGYSVSREKKESFPLTVTSAQKNPTAFYLCASSIELRGLEAFFGQGTRLTVV.

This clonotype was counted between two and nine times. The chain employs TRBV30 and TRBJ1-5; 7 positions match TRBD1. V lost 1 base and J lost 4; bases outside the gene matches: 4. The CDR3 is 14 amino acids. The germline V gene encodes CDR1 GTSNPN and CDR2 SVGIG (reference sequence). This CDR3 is CAWSAGQPNQPQHF. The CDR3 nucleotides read TGTGCCTGGAGTGCGGGACAGCCGAATCAGCCCCAGCATTTT.

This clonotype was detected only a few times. The CDR3 DNA reads as TGTGCCACATCAGGGTCGGGGACTGAAGCTTTCTTT. This translates into CATSGSGTEAFF. V and J are TRBV15 and TRBJ1-1; a weak D match, TRBD1 (5 bases). The CDR3 length is 12 residues. Germline V CDR1 and CDR2: LNHNV, YYDKDF (reference sequence). V was cut by 9 bases and J by 5 bases, with 13 bases left in between.

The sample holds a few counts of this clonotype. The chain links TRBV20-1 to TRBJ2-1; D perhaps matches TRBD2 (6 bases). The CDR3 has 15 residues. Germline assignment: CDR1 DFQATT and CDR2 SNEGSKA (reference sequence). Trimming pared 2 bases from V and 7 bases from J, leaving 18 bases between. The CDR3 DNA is TGCAGTGCTAGACCCCGACTAGTAGCCCCGAATGAGCAGTTCTTC. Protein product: CSARPRLVAPNEQFF.

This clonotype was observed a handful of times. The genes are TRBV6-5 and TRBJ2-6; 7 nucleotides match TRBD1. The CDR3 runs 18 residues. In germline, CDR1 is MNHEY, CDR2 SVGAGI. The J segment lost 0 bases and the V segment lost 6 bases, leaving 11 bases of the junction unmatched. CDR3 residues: CASSPSWTGVSGANVLTF. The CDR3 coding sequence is TGTGCCAGCAGCCCCTCGTGGACAGGTGTCTCTGGGGCCAACGTCCTGACTTTC.

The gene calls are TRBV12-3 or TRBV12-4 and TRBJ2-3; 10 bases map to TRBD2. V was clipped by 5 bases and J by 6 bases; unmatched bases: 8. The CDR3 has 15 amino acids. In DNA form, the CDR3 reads TGTGCCAGCAGTCCTAGCGGGGGTCGCCTCGATACGCAGTATTTT. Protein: CASSPSGGRLDTQYF.

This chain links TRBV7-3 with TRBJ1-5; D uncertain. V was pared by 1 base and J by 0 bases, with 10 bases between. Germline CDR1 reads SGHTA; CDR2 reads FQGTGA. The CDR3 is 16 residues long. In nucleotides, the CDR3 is TGTGCCAGCAGCTTAATCGGCAGATATAGCAATCAGCCCCAGCATTTT. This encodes CASSLIGRYSNQPQHF.